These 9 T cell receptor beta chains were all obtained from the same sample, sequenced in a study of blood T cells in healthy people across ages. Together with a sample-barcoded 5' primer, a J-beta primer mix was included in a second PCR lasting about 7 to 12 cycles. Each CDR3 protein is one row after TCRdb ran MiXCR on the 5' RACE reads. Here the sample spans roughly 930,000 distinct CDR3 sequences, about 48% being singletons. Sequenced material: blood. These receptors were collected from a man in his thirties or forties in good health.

The CDR3 bases are TGTGCCAGCAGCCCGATATGGGAAGCTTTCTTT. Its protein is CASSPIWEAFF. The V call is TRBV7-2, the J call TRBJ1-1; D unclear. In germline, CDR1 is SGHTA, CDR2 FQGNSA. CDR3 length equals 11 residues. With 5 bases removed from V and 8 bases from J, the gap between germline ends came to 9 bases.

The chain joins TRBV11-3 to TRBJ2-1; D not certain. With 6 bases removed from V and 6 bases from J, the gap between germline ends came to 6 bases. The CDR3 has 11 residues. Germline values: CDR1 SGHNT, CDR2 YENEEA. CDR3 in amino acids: CASRLTNEQFF. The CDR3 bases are TGTGCCAGCAGACTGACCAATGAGCAGTTCTTC.

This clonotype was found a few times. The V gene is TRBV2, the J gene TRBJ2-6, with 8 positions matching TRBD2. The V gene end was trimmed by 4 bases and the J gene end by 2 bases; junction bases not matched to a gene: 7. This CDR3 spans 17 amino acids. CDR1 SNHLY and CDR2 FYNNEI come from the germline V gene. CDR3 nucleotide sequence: TGTGCCAGCAGTGGTAGGACTAGCCTTACTGGGGCCAACGTCCTGACTTTC. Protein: CASSGRTSLTGANVLTF.

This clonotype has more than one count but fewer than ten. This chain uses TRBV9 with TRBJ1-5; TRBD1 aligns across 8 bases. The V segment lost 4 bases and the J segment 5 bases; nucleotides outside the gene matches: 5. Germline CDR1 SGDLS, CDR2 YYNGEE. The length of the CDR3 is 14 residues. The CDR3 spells CASSRTTGDQPQHF. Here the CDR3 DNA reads TGTGCCAGCAGCCGAACGACAGGGGATCAGCCCCAGCATTTT.

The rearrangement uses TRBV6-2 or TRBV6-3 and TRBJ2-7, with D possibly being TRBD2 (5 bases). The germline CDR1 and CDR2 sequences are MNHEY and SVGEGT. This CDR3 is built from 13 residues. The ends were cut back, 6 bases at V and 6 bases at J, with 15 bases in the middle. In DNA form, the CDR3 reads TGTGCCAGCAGGGCGCCTAGCCGAGGCGAGCAGTACTTC. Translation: CASRAPSRGEQYF.

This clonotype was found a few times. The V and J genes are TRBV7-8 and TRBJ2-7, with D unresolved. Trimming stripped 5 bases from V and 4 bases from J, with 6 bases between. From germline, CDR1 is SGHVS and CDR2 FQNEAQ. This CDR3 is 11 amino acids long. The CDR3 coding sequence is TGTGCCAGCAGCAAAGAATACGAGCAGTACTTC. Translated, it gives CASSKEYEQYF.

In DNA, the CDR3 is TGTGCCAGCAGTCCCAGGGGACTAGCGGGGGGGCATGGAGATACGCAGTATTTT. Protein: CASSPRGLAGGHGDTQYF. This rearrangement joins TRBV12-3 or TRBV12-4 to TRBJ2-3; 16 bases match TRBD2. The CDR3 runs 18 residues. V dropped 5 bases and J dropped 5; count of bases not matched to a gene: 10.

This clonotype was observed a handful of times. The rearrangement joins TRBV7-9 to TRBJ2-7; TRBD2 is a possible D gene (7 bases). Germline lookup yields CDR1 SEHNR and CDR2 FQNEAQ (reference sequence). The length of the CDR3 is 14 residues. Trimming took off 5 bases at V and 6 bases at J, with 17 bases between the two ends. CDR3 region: CASSPEGGAIEQYF. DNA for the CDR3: TGTGCCAGCAGCCCCGAAGGGGGGGCTATCGAGCAGTACTTC.

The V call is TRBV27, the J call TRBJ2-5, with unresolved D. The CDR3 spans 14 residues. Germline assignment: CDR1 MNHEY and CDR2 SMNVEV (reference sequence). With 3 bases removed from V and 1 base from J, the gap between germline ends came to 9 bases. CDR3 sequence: CASSFKRTQETQYF. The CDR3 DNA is TGTGCCAGCAGTTTCAAGCGTACCCAAGAGACCCAGTACTTC.